The 25 T cell receptor beta chains reported below all come from one sample, sequenced in a study of cytomegalovirus exposure and HLA in healthy donors. The protocol was immunoSEQ multiplex PCR, while the TCRdb copy is restricted to in-frame clones and leaves out a portion. The sample has 100,000 to 120,000 clones, approximately 94% seen once; the top ten hold 0.67%. The sample consisted of PBMCs. These receptors originate from a woman younger than 30 in good health and CMV-seronegative.

V and J are TRBV4-1 and TRBJ2-1; 14 bases align to TRBD2. This CDR3 is built from 16 residues. Per germline, CDR1 MGHRA and CDR2 YSYEKL. Unmatched junction bases numbered 3, after V lost 4 bases and J lost 4 bases. The CDR3 region has the DNA TGCGCCAGCAGCCCGGGACTAGCGGGGGCGTACAATGAGCAGTTCTTC. It translates to CASSPGLAGAYNEQFF.

The rearrangement joins TRBV4-3 to TRBJ1-6, with TRBD1 matching 7 bases. The CDR3 sequence is 18 residues long. V was pared by 0 bases and J by 7 bases, with 12 bases of the junction left unmatched. In germline, CDR1 is LGHNA, CDR2 YSLEER. CDR3 loop: CASSQDAAGGTNNSPLHF. The CDR3 DNA reads as TGCGCCAGCAGCCAAGACGCGGCAGGGGGAACAAACAATTCACCCCTCCACTTT.

The V gene is TRBV9, the J gene TRBJ2-1; D is perhaps TRBD2 (5 bases). Germline-derived CDR1 and CDR2 are SGDLS and YYNGEE. Trimming took off 0 bases at V and 2 bases at J, with 9 bases between the two ends. The CDR3 has 15 residues. The CDR3 is CASSVGGNTYNEQFF. In DNA, the CDR3 is TGTGCCAGCAGCGTAGGAGGGAATACCTACAATGAGCAGTTCTTC.

J is TRBJ1-5 and V is TRBV6-6; D not certain. The V end lost 2 bases, the J end lost 6 bases, and 8 bases lay between the germline ends. The CDR3 has 13 residues. In germline, CDR1 is MNHNY, CDR2 SVGAGI (reference sequence). The CDR3 region has the DNA TGTGCCAGCAGTTACGGGCCAACTCAGCCCCAGCATTTT. The encoded protein is CASSYGPTQPQHF.

V gene TRBV5-1 combines with J gene TRBJ1-1, with a tentative D call TRBD1 (5 bases). Trimming left V 5 bases short and J 2 bases short, with 13 bases between. The CDR3 is 14 residues long. Germline assignment: CDR1 SGHRS and CDR2 YFSETQ. The CDR3 nucleotides read TGCGCCAGCAGACCAGCGACAGATAACACTGAAGCTTTCTTT. It codes for CASRPATDNTEAFF.

The V and J genes are TRBV5-8 and TRBJ2-7; D ambiguous. This CDR3 is built from 11 residues. Germline V gene data show CDR1 as SGHTS and CDR2 as YDEGEE. Trimming took off 6 bases at V and 2 bases at J, with 6 bases between the two ends. CDR3 protein: CASISTYEQYF. The CDR3, as DNA: TGTGCCAGCATTAGTACCTACGAGCAGTACTTC.

The chain has TRBV19 and TRBJ2-1; D might be TRBD2 (7 bases). Germline V gene sequence: CDR1 LNHDA, CDR2 SQIVND (reference sequence). The CDR3 has 14 residues. V lost 9 bases and J 4 bases, leaving 16 bases between the germline ends. The CDR3: CASRQGGGYNEQFF. CDR3 DNA: TGTGCCAGCCGACAAGGGGGGGGGTACAATGAGCAGTTCTTC.

The rearrangement uses TRBV14 and TRBJ1-2, with D hard to call. This CDR3 is 13 amino acids long. Looked up from germline, CDR1 is SGHDN and CDR2 is FVKESK. V lost 5 bases and J lost 1, with 8 bases in between. The CDR3, as DNA: TGTGCCAGCAGCGACATCTATAACTATGGCTACACCTTC. It codes for CASSDIYNYGYTF. Full variable domain (remainder filled in from reference TRBV14 and TRBJ1-2): EAGVTQFPSHSVIEKGQTVTLRCDPISGHDNLYWYRRVMGKEIKFLLHFVKESKQDESGMPNNRFLAERTGGTYSTLKVQPAELEDSGVYFCASSDIYNYGYTFGSGTRLTVV.

V gene TRBV11-3 combines with J gene TRBJ2-2; 7 nucleotides match TRBD1. Per germline, CDR1 SGHNT and CDR2 YENEEA. The CDR3 extends over 16 amino acids. V shed 1 base and J 2 bases; nucleotides not matched to a gene: 4. The CDR3 sequence: CASSLGGQKNTGELFF. The CDR3 nucleotides read TGTGCCAGCAGCTTAGGGGGACAGAAAAACACCGGGGAGCTGTTTTTT.

J is TRBJ2-3 and V is TRBV9; possibly TRBD2 for D (6 bases). Germline CDR1 reads SGDLS; CDR2 reads YYNGEE. V lost 0 bases to trimming and J lost 0 bases, with 8 bases between them. The CDR3 consists of 15 residues. CDR3 amino acids: CASSVAGTSTDTQYF. DNA of the CDR3: TGTGCCAGCAGCGTAGCGGGGACTAGCACAGATACGCAGTATTTT. Full variable domain (outside the CDR3, taken from reference TRBV9 and TRBJ2-3): DSGVTQTPKHLITATGQRVTLRCSPRSGDLSVYWYQQSLDQGLQFLIQYYNGEERAKGNILERFSAQQFPDLHSELNLSSLELGDSALYFCASSVAGTSTDTQYFGPGTRLTVL.

The rearrangement links TRBV5-8 to TRBJ2-2; D is unresolved. Germline V CDR1 and CDR2: SGHTS, YDEGEE. CDR3 length: 14 residues. V gave up 4 bases and J gave up 2 bases, with 9 bases separating them. CDR3 sequence (DNA): TGTGCCAGCAGCCCCAGATTAAACACCGGGGAGCTGTTTTTT. This sequence encodes CASSPRLNTGELFF.

The gene calls are TRBV4-1 and TRBJ2-7; 7 bases match TRBD1. J lost 6 bases, V lost 3 bases, and 5 bases had no gene match. CDR3 length: 13 amino acids. Germline V gene sequence: CDR1 MGHRA, CDR2 YSYEKL. The CDR3 nucleotides read TGCGCCAGCAGCCATTTGGGACAGCCCGAGCAGTACTTC. It is translated as CASSHLGQPEQYF.

The rearrangement uses TRBV7-9 and TRBJ1-6; 8 nucleotides align to TRBD1. CDR1 and CDR2 (germline): SEHNR, FQNEAQ (reference sequence). Trimming took 5 bases from V and 9 from J; bases not matched to a gene: 9. The CDR3 sequence is 15 residues long. In DNA, the CDR3 is TGTGCCAGCAGCCCCTTCGGACAGGGCCTTTCACCCCTCCACTTT. Translation gives CASSPFGQGLSPLHF.

The rearrangement links TRBV7-9 to TRBJ2-7, with a tentative D call TRBD2 (5 bases). V lost 1 base, J lost 0 bases, and 13 bases lay in between. This CDR3 region has 16 residues. Germline V gene data show CDR1 as SEHNR and CDR2 as FQNEAQ (reference sequence). CDR3 bases: TGTGCCAGCAGCTTAGGTGACGGAGGACGCTCCTACGAGCAGTACTTC. Translated, it gives CASSLGDGGRSYEQYF.

This chain uses TRBV27 with TRBJ2-7; 9 nucleotides align to TRBD2. CDR3 length: 14 residues. With V trimmed by 4 bases and J by 6 bases, 7 bases remained unmatched. Germline V gives CDR1 MNHEY, CDR2 SMNVEV (reference sequence). The CDR3 DNA sequence: TGTGCCAGCAGTTGGACTAGCGTGGCTGCCGAGCAGTACTTC. This codes for CASSWTSVAAEQYF.

The chain has TRBV28 and TRBJ1-1; the D is unclear. Trimming took 5 bases from V and 6 from J, leaving 16 bases between them. CDR3 length equals 14 residues. The germline V gene encodes CDR1 MDHEN and CDR2 SYDVKM. In nucleotides, the CDR3 is TGTGCCAGCAGTCTCCCCGGGAGTCGCGCTGAAGCTTTCTTT. It codes for CASSLPGSRAEAFF.

The chain recombines TRBV10-3 with TRBJ2-6; unclear D gene. CDR1 and CDR2 (germline): ENHRY, SYGVKD. The CDR3 runs 18 residues. V was pared by 3 bases and J by 2 bases, with 17 bases between. The CDR3: CAISDNSLSVTGANVLTF. DNA for the CDR3: TGTGCCATCAGTGACAACTCGCTGTCGGTGACTGGGGCCAACGTCCTGACTTTC.

This chain uses TRBV27 with TRBJ2-7, with TRBD1 as a possible D gene (5 bases). CDR1 and CDR2 (germline): MNHEY, SMNVEV (reference sequence). The germline V and J ends were trimmed by 4 bases and 6 bases, with 10 bases remaining between them. This CDR3 region has 12 residues. Written as DNA, the CDR3 is TGTGCCAGCAGTTCCAGGGTCGGCGAGCAGTACTTC. As protein: CASSSRVGEQYF.

This chain links TRBV5-4 with TRBJ2-7; TRBD1 is a possible D gene (6 bases). CDR1 SGHNT and CDR2 YYREEE come from the germline V gene (reference sequence). V shed 0 bases and J shed 1 base, with 8 bases lying between them. The CDR3 spans 14 residues. CDR3 in amino acids: CASSLDRVSYEQYF. CDR3 DNA: TGTGCCAGCAGCTTGGACAGGGTTTCCTACGAGCAGTACTTC. The full variable domain, its missing parts supplied by reference TRBV5-4 and TRBJ2-7, is ETGVTQSPTHLIKTRGQQVTLRCSSQSGHNTVSWYQQALGQGPQFIFQYYREEENGRGNFPPRFSGLQFPNYSSELNVNALELDDSALYLCASSLDRVSYEQYFGPGTRLTVT.

Worth noting for this clone: One junction end disagrees with the germline gene, perhaps due to a read error. The chain links TRBV28 to TRBJ1-1; a possible D gene is TRBD1 (5 bases). The germline gives CDR1 MDHEN, CDR2 SYDVKM. The CDR3 spans 14 residues. CDR3 in amino acids: CASTWGSRNIEAFF. CDR3 in DNA: TGTGCCAGCACATGGGGCAGCCGGAACATTGAAGCTTTCTTT.

This chain joins TRBV5-4 and TRBJ2-2; tentatively, D is TRBD1 (6 bases). This CDR3 has 17 amino acids. V shed 2 bases and J shed 7 bases, with 21 bases lying between them. Germline CDR1 and CDR2: SGHNT and YYREEE (reference sequence). The CDR3 protein is CASSFGGGGRVGGELFF. The CDR3 DNA sequence: TGTGCCAGCAGCTTTGGGGGCGGAGGCAGGGTCGGCGGGGAGCTGTTTTTT.

CDR3 coding DNA: TGTGCCAGCAGCTTAGAATTGGGGCGAAGTTCCTATGGCTACACCTTC. It specifies CASSLELGRSSYGYTF. The V gene is TRBV7-9, the J gene TRBJ1-2, with a possible D match to TRBD1 (5 bases). The length of the CDR3 is 16 residues. CDR1 SEHNR and CDR2 FQNEAQ come from the germline V gene (reference sequence). Trimming left V 1 base short and J 4 bases short, with 16 bases between.

The genes are TRBV4-2 and TRBJ1-4; 9 bases agree with TRBD1. V lost 3 bases and J lost 8; bases outside the gene matches: 10. This CDR3 contains 16 residues. CDR1 is LGHNA and CDR2 is YNFKEQ in the germline V gene. The CDR3 DNA is TGTGCCAGCAGCCAGGAAACCGGGACAGGGATCGAAAAACTGTTTTTT. Translation: CASSQETGTGIEKLFF.

J is TRBJ2-5 and V is TRBV7-3; 11 bases line up with TRBD2. Trimming took 5 bases from V and 3 from J; bases not matched to a gene: 2. Germline V gene data show CDR1 as SGHTA and CDR2 as FQGTGA. This CDR3 contains 14 residues. The CDR3 bases are TGTGCCAGCAGCATGGGACTAGCGGAAGAGACCCAGTACTTC. Protein sequence: CASSMGLAEETQYF. The whole variable domain, remainder taken from reference TRBV7-3 and TRBJ2-5, is GAGVSQTPSNKVTEKGKYVELRCDPISGHTALYWYRQSLGQGPEFLIYFQGTGAADDSGLPNDRFFAVRPEGSVSTLKIQRTERGDSAVYLCASSMGLAEETQYFGPGTRLLVL.

This chain links TRBV19 with TRBJ2-1; 16 bases match TRBD2. The germline V gene has CDR1 LNHDA and CDR2 SQIVND (reference sequence). V lost 6 bases and J lost 8; bases outside the gene matches: 10. The CDR3 is 17 residues long. CDR3 DNA: TGTGCCAGTAGCCCGGGACTAGCGGGGGGGCCGTTCGATGAGCAGTTCTTC. Protein sequence: CASSPGLAGGPFDEQFF.